These 16 T cell receptor delta chains were all obtained from the same sample, sequenced in a study of gamma-delta T cells after stem cell transplantation (TCRdb year 2016). The receptor library was made with RT-PCR. TCRdb lists the instrument as Illumina MiSeq. TCRdb called clones anew from the public reads via CATT; matching DNA rows were later pooled. Counted in this sample were some 1,400 delta-chain clones; around a tenth of them appeared once. Roughly 64% of the sample rests with the top ten. Material: gamma-delta T cells. These receptor sequences come from a human donor. It is not recorded whose cells these are; they may come from a transplant donor.

This clone was seen only a few times. The chain recombines TRDV3 with TRDJ1, with 12 bases aligning to TRDD3. CDR3 size: 17 residues. Germline CDR1 reads TVYSNPD; CDR2 reads GDNSRS (reference sequence). Losses at the gene ends were 0 bases for V and 0 bases for J; bases not matched to a gene: 8. CDR3 amino acids: CAFSDLLGDTNTDKLIF. The CDR3 nucleotides are TGTGCCTTTAGTGACCTACTGGGGGATACCAACACCGATAAACTCATCTTT.

A word on this clone: The protein given by TCRdb reflects a much larger clone and differs at residue 3 from this DNA's translation, likely from a read error; the protein shown is the DNA's translation. This chain links TRDV2 with TRDJ1, with TRDD3 matching 9 bases. The germline V gene encodes CDR1 GEAIGNYY and CDR2 EKD. The CDR3 spans 17 residues. The CDR3 region is CAYDTLGGLGDQYKLIF. The CDR3 nucleotides are TGTGCCTATGACACTTTGGGCGGACTGGGGGACCAGTATAAACTCATCTTT.

This clone turned up a few times. A much larger clone is a single base away; this may be a read error. The chain has TRDV2 and TRDJ1, with 7 bases aligning to TRDD3. Germline loops: CDR1 GEAIGNYY, CDR2 EKD. The trim removed 0 bases at V and 7 bases at J, leaving 22 bases unmatched. The CDR3 length is 19 residues. The DNA of the CDR3 is TGTGCCTGTGACACCGTTATGGCTCAGCTGGGGGGTAGAATCGGTAAACTCATCTTT. Its protein is CACDTVMAQLGGRIGKLIF.

Points on this clone: This could be a read error, since a much larger clone is one nucleotide away. V usage is TRDV2 and J usage is TRDJ1; maybe TRDD3 (5 bases). Germline V lookup: CDR1 GEAIGNYY, CDR2 EKD. The CDR3 totals 16 residues. For the CDR3, the DNA is TGTGCCTGTGACGGGTTGGGATTGGCGAGCACCGATAAACCCATCTTT. Protein product: CACDGLGLASTDKPIF.

This clone showed up just a few times. The junction does not match germline at one end; this may be a read error. V usage is TRDV2 and J usage is TRDJ3; a weak D match, TRDD3 (5 bases). Here the J gene came from matching the DNA to germline, since TCRdb omits it. Germline lookup yields CDR1 GEAIGNYY and CDR2 EKD. The CDR3 is 18 residues long. The CDR3 sequence: CACDTATQTSWDTRKMFF. CDR3 nucleotides: TGTGCCTGTGACACCGCCACGCAAACGTCCTGGGACACCCGAAAGATGTTTTTC.

CDR3 bases: TGTGCTCTTGGGGTTCTTAGTCCCGGAAAAACCTACTGGGGGATACAGTACACCGATAAACTCATCTTT. As protein: CALGVLSPGKTYWGIQYTDKLIF. This chain links TRDV1 with TRDJ1; 12 bases align to TRDD3. The CDR3 loop spans 23 amino acids. The V segment lost 4 bases and the J segment 0 bases; nucleotides outside the gene matches: 24. Germline CDR1 TSWWSYY, CDR2 QGS.

Details on this clone: Other nucleotide sequences from this sample produce the same CDR3. The chain has TRDV1 and TRDJ1; 10 nucleotides line up with TRDD3. V dropped 0 bases and J dropped 0; count of bases not matched to a gene: 16. The germline V gene encodes CDR1 TSWWSYY and CDR2 QGS. The CDR3 runs to 21 residues. CDR3 sequence reads: CALGELWLSYWGIGYTDKLIF. The CDR3 DNA follows: TGTGCTCTTGGGGAACTGTGGCTATCGTACTGGGGGATTGGGTACACCGATAAACTCATCTTT.

This clone rates as medium-sized. As DNA, the CDR3 is TGTGCCTGTGACACTGTCAGTACTGGGGGATACGCACAACTCTTCTTT. It encodes CACDTVSTGGYAQLFF. This chain joins TRDV2 and TRDJ2; 12 bases align to TRDD3. The CDR3 covers 16 residues. Germline assignment: CDR1 GEAIGNYY and CDR2 EKD. The V segment lost 1 base and the J segment 8 bases; nucleotides outside the gene matches: 7.

The chain has TRDV2 and TRDJ3, with 13 positions matching TRDD3. CDR1 and CDR2 (germline): GEAIGNYY, EKD. This CDR3 has 20 residues. J lost 1 base, V lost 3 bases, and 8 bases had no gene match. This chain's CDR3 is CACDSVLGDTLSWDTRQMFF. In DNA, the CDR3 is TGTGCCTGTGACTCCGTACTGGGGGATACGCTATCCTGGGACACCCGACAGATGTTTTTC.

This clone is medium-sized within its sample. The CDR3 bases are TGTGCCTGTGACCCTATACTGAACACCGATAAACTCATCTTT. Protein: CACDPILNTDKLIF. J is TRDJ1 and V is TRDV2; no clear D. This CDR3 has 14 amino acids. V was cut by 3 bases and J by 0 bases, with 10 bases left in between. Germline V gene lookup returns CDR1 GEAIGNYY and CDR2 EKD.

By share, this clone ranks as large (0.1 to 1%). The sample carries other DNA sequences with the same CDR3. The rearrangement joins TRDV2 to TRDJ3, with D perhaps matching TRDD3 (6 bases). Germline CDR1 reads GEAIGNYY; CDR2 reads EKD. The CDR3 runs to 19 residues. Trimming took off 1 base at V and 0 bases at J, with 15 bases between the two ends. The CDR3 sequence: CACDTAGGRSSWDTRQMFF. The CDR3, as DNA: TGTGCCTGTGACACGGCCGGGGGACGTAGCTCCTGGGACACCCGACAGATGTTTTTC.

This clone has just a few counts. The chain couples TRDV1 to TRDJ1; 10 bases map to TRDD3. The CDR3 has 20 residues. Germline CDR1 TSWWSYY, CDR2 QGS. Trimming at V came to 5 bases and at J to 2 bases, leaving 20 bases not matched to a gene. In DNA, the CDR3 is TGTGCTCTTGGGAATCTTCCTACCTACTGGGGGATCGGAGGTACCGATAAACTCATCTTT. It codes for CALGNLPTYWGIGGTDKLIF.

This clone has only a few counts. This chain links TRDV2 with TRDJ1; 11 nucleotides match TRDD3. CDR3 length equals 21 residues. CDR1 and CDR2 from the germline V gene are GEAIGNYY and EKD. Losses at the gene ends were 0 bases for V and 0 bases for J; bases not matched to a gene: 17. CDR3 sequence: CACDTVSWGIQPNPYTDKLIF. Written as DNA, the CDR3 is TGTGCCTGTGACACCGTGAGCTGGGGGATACAACCAAACCCGTACACCGATAAACTCATCTTT.

Points on this clone: At residue 14, TCRdb's protein is not the same as the translated DNA, so the protein here was read from the DNA. The chain has TRDV2 and TRDJ3; the match to TRDD3 covers 12 bases. CDR1 is GEAIGNYY, CDR2 EKD, per germline. CDR3 size: 21 residues. The CDR3: CACDTLTGGYKSSCDTRQMFF. The CDR3 DNA reads TGTGCCTGTGACACCCTTACTGGGGGATACAAGAGCTCCTGTGACACCCGACAGATGTTTTTC.

V is TRDV2 and J is TRDJ1; 12 positions agree with TRDD3. The CDR3 consists of 18 residues. The J segment lost 2 bases and the V segment lost 3 bases, leaving 12 bases of the junction unmatched. Germline V lookup: CDR1 GEAIGNYY, CDR2 EKD. The CDR3 DNA follows: TGTGCCTGTGACGCCCTGTCTGGGGGATACGCGGGAACCGATAAACTCATCTTT. It is translated as CACDALSGGYAGTDKLIF.

A few counts support this clone. The chain joins TRDV2 to TRDJ1; 9 bases fit TRDD3. The J gene is not listed in TCRdb, so it was assigned here from a DNA match to germline. The CDR3 totals 19 residues. J lost 0 bases, V lost 3 bases, and 16 bases had no gene match. Germline loops: CDR1 GEAIGNYY, CDR2 EKD. In nucleotides, the CDR3 is TGTGCCTGTGACGGAAGAAGGGGGGATACCGCAGCGAACACCGATAAACTCATCTTT. The encoded protein is CACDGRRGDTAANTDKLIF.